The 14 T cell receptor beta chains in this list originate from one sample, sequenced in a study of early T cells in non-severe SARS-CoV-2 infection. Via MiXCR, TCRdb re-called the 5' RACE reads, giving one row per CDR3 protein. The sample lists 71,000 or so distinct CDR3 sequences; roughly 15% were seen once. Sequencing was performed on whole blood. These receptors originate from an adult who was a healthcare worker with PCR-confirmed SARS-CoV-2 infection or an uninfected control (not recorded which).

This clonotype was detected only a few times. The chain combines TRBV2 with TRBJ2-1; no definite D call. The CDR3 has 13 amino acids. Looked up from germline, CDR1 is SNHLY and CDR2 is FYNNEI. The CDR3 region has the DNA TGTGCGACCGCTGGGGTAATGGGGAATGAGCAGTTCTTC. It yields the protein CATAGVMGNEQFF.

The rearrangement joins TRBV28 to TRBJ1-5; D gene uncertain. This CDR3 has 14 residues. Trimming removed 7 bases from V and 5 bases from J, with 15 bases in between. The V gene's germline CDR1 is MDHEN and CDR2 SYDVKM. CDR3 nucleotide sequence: TGTGCCAGCAAAGTAGGGCCCCGCCATCAGCCCCAGCATTTT. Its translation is CASKVGPRHQPQHF.

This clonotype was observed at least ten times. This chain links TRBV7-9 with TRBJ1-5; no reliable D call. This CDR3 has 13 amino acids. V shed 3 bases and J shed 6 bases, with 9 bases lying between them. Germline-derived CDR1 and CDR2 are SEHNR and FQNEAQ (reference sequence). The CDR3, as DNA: TGTGCCAGCAGCTTCGGGGAAGCTCAGCCCCAGCATTTT. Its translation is CASSFGEAQPQHF.

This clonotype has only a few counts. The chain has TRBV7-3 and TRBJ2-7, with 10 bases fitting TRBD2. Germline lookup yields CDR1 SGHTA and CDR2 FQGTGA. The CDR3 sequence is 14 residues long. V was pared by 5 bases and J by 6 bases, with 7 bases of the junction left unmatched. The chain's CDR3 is CASSQSGGAGEQYF. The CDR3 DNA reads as TGTGCCAGCAGCCAAAGCGGGGGGGCTGGCGAGCAGTACTTC.

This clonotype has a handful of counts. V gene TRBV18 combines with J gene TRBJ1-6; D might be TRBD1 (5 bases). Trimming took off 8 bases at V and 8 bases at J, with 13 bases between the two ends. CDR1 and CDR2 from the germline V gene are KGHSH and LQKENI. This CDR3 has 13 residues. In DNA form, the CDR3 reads TGTGCCAGCCGGCACGGAGGGGATTCACCCCTCCACTTT. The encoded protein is CASRHGGDSPLHF.

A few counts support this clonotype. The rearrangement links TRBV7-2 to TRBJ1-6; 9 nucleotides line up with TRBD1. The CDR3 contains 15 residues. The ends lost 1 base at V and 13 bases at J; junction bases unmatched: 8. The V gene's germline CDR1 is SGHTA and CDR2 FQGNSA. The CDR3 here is CASSLEGTGGFPLHF. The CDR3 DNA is TGTGCCAGCAGCTTAGAGGGAACAGGGGGCTTCCCCCTCCACTTT.

CDR3 sequence: CASSLENGHLNTEAFF. CDR3 in DNA: TGCGCCAGCAGCTTGGAGAATGGGCATTTGAACACTGAAGCTTTCTTT. The rearrangement links TRBV5-1 to TRBJ1-1; D unresolved. V lost 0 bases and J 0 bases, leaving 12 bases between the germline ends. The CDR3 is made up of 16 amino acids. Germline V CDR1 and CDR2: SGHRS, YFSETQ.

CDR3 residues: CASSRGRGYTF. The CDR3 DNA reads as TGTGCCAGCAGCCGAGGTCGTGGCTACACCTTC. The rearrangement uses TRBV3-1 and TRBJ1-2; D unresolved. The CDR3 has 11 amino acids. V lost 4 bases, J lost 7 bases, and 7 bases lay in between. CDR1 is LGHDT and CDR2 is YNNKEL in the germline V gene (reference sequence).

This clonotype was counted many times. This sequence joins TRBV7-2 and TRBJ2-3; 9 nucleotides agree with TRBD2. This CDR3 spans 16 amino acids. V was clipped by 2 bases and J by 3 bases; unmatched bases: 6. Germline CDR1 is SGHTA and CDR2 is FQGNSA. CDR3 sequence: CASSLTPSGATDTQYF. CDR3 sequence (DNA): TGTGCCAGCAGCTTAACCCCTAGCGGGGCGACAGATACGCAGTATTTT.

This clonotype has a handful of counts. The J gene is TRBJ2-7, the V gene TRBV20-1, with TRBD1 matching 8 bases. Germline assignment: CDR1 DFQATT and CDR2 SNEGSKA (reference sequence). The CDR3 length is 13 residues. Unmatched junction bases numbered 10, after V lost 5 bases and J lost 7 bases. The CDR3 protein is CSASLLQGGEQYF. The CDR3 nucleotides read TGCAGTGCTTCCCTTTTACAGGGGGGAGAGCAGTACTTC.

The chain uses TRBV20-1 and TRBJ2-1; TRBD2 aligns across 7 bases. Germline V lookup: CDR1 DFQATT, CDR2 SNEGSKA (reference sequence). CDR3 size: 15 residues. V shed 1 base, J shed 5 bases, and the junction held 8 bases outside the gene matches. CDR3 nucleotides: TGCAGTGCTAGAGTAGGTAGCGGGTTTAACAATGAGCAGTTCTTC. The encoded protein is CSARVGSGFNNEQFF.

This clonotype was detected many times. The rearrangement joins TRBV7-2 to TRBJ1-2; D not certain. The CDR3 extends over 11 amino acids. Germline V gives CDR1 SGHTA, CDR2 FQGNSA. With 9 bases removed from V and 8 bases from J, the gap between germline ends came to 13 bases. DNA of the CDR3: TGTGCCAGTGGAACCGAGTTGGGCTACACCTTC. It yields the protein CASGTELGYTF.

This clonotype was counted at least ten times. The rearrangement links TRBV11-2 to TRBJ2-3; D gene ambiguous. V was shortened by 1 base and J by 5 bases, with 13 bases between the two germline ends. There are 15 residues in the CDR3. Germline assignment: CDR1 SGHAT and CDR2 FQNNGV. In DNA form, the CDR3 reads TGTGCCAGCAGCTTAGCGCCAGGTCCTTTAGATACGCAGTATTTT. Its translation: CASSLAPGPLDTQYF.

This CDR3 is CASVRTGANVLTF. CDR3 DNA: TGTGCCAGCGTACGAACTGGGGCCAACGTCCTGACTTTC. This rearrangement joins TRBV28 to TRBJ2-6; D is ambiguous. Trimming shortened V by 8 bases and J by 2 bases, and 7 bases separated the two germline ends. This CDR3 is 13 amino acids long. Germline-derived CDR1 and CDR2 are MDHEN and SYDVKM.